Below are 13 T cell receptor beta chains sequenced from a single sample in a study of PD-L1 blockade in urothelial cancer. The protocol was immunoSEQ multiplex PCR, while the TCRdb copy is restricted to in-frame clones and leaves out a portion. Of about 15,000 clones listed, 87% were seen once; the top ten hold roughly 6%. This specimen was PBMCs, taken around atezolizumab (anti-PD-L1) treatment. The receptor set was obtained from a middle-aged man with urothelial cancer.

The gene calls are TRBV14 and TRBJ2-1, with a weak D call TRBD2 (6 bases). Germline V CDR1 and CDR2: SGHDN, FVKESK. The V gene lost 1 base and the J gene lost 4 bases, with 14 bases spanning the gap. This CDR3 is built from 16 residues. The CDR3 nucleotides read TGTGCCAGCAGCCAAGTATTCGGGACTGGATACAATGAGCAGTTCTTC. Its translation is CASSQVFGTGYNEQFF.

This chain connects TRBV5-1 to TRBJ2-5, with a possible D match to TRBD2 (6 bases). V shed 0 bases and J shed 0 bases, with 12 bases lying between them. The length of the CDR3 is 16 residues. The germline V gene encodes CDR1 SGHRS and CDR2 YFSETQ. This chain's CDR3 is CASSLEEGKYQETQYF. CDR3 coding DNA: TGCGCCAGCAGCTTGGAGGAGGGCAAGTACCAAGAGACCCAGTACTTC.

The J gene is TRBJ2-5, the V gene TRBV6-6; possibly TRBD1 for D (6 bases). Germline lookup yields CDR1 MNHNY and CDR2 SVGAGI (reference sequence). The CDR3 totals 14 residues. Trimming cost V 6 bases and J 11 bases, with 22 bases left between them. This chain's CDR3 is CASSRLGQPLEQYF. CDR3 nucleotides: TGTGCCAGCAGCCGCCTGGGACAACCCCTGGAGCAGTACTTC.

The rearrangement uses TRBV2 and TRBJ2-2, with 8 bases that match TRBD2. The CDR3 sequence is 17 residues long. The ends lost 4 bases at V and 5 bases at J; junction bases unmatched: 12. Germline V gene lookup returns CDR1 SNHLY and CDR2 FYNNEI. This chain's CDR3 is CASSVRSAGLGTGELFF. CDR3 DNA: TGTGCCAGCAGTGTCCGCTCCGCGGGACTAGGAACCGGGGAGCTGTTTTTT.

The genes are TRBV5-4 and TRBJ1-1; D is ambiguous. The germline gives CDR1 SGHNT, CDR2 YYREEE (reference sequence). The CDR3 extends over 14 amino acids. V gave up 0 bases and J gave up 2 bases, with 8 bases separating them. CDR3 DNA sequence: TGTGCCAGCAGCTTGGATACAGCTAACACTGAAGCTTTCTTT. Its protein is CASSLDTANTEAFF. Using reference TRBV5-4 and TRBJ1-1 for the parts outside the CDR3, the full variable domain is ETGVTQSPTHLIKTRGQQVTLRCSSQSGHNTVSWYQQALGQGPQFIFQYYREEENGRGNFPPRFSGLQFPNYSSELNVNALELDDSALYLCASSLDTANTEAFFGQGTRLTVV.

The J gene is TRBJ1-1, the V gene TRBV11-2; no clear D. CDR3 length equals 14 residues. Germline CDR1 and CDR2: SGHAT and FQNNGV. V was clipped by 5 bases and J by 3 bases, with 13 bases between them. The CDR3 DNA is TGTGCCAGCAGCGCTCTTTCGGGTTACACTGAAGCTTTCTTT. This encodes CASSALSGYTEAFF.

The chain has TRBV9 and TRBJ2-1; 12 bases map to TRBD2. In germline, CDR1 is SGDLS, CDR2 YYNGEE. The junction had 1 base not matched to a gene; V was cut back by 0 bases and J by 6 bases. The CDR3 sequence is 15 residues long. The CDR3 nucleotides are TGTGCCAGCAGCGTAGGACTAGCGGGGGTCAATGAGCAGTTCTTC. Its protein product is CASSVGLAGVNEQFF. The entire variable domain, with the rest obtained from reference TRBV9 and TRBJ2-1, is as follows: DSGVTQTPKHLITATGQRVTLRCSPRSGDLSVYWYQQSLDQGLQFLIQYYNGEERAKGNILERFSAQQFPDLHSELNLSSLELGDSALYFCASSVGLAGVNEQFFGPGTRLTVL.

The V and J genes are TRBV30 and TRBJ2-1; possible D gene TRBD2, 6 bases. The V gene's germline CDR1 is GTSNPN and CDR2 SVGIG (reference sequence). V lost 2 bases, J lost 0 bases, and 14 bases lay in between. This CDR3 spans 16 amino acids. The chain's CDR3 is CAWSLSGLSSYNEQFF. CDR3 DNA sequence: TGTGCCTGGAGTTTGAGCGGGCTTAGCTCCTACAATGAGCAGTTCTTC.

The chain is built from TRBV9 and TRBJ1-5; TRBD1 might be the D (6 bases). Trimming took off 4 bases at V and 5 bases at J, with 10 bases between the two ends. This CDR3 region has 13 residues. The germline CDR1 and CDR2 sequences are SGDLS and YYNGEE. The CDR3 bases are TGTGCCAGCAGCCAGGGGAGTGATCAGCCCCAGCATTTT. Its translation is CASSQGSDQPQHF. The full variable domain, rest sourced from reference TRBV9 and TRBJ1-5, is DSGVTQTPKHLITATGQRVTLRCSPRSGDLSVYWYQQSLDQGLQFLIQYYNGEERAKGNILERFSAQQFPDLHSELNLSSLELGDSALYFCASSQGSDQPQHFGDGTRLSIL.

This rearrangement joins TRBV5-1 to TRBJ1-6, with D unclear. In germline, CDR1 is SGHRS, CDR2 YFSETQ. The CDR3 consists of 16 residues. V lost 6 bases, J lost 5 bases, and 18 bases lay in between. CDR3 DNA sequence: TGCGCCAGCAAAGGAGCTTGGCTAGAGGATAATTCACCCCTCCACTTT. Residues: CASKGAWLEDNSPLHF.

The chain joins TRBV25-1 to TRBJ2-7, with D uncertain. The CDR3 contains 12 residues. Trimming took off 4 bases at V and 6 bases at J, with 10 bases between the two ends. Germline lookup yields CDR1 MGHDK and CDR2 SYGVNS. The chain's CDR3 is CASSGPGLEQYF. The CDR3 DNA is TGTGCCAGCAGTGGACCTGGGCTCGAGCAGTACTTC.

The chain recombines TRBV7-8 with TRBJ2-1, with D perhaps matching TRBD2 (5 bases). Germline V lookup: CDR1 SGHVS, CDR2 FQNEAQ. V was shortened by 2 bases and J by 4 bases, with 12 bases between the two germline ends. The CDR3 is made up of 15 amino acids. The CDR3 region has the DNA TGTGCCAGCAGCTTAAGAGGGCCGGGGTACAATGAGCAGTTCTTC. Protein: CASSLRGPGYNEQFF.

This clone was observed a handful of times. One end of the junction varies from germline; a read error may be responsible. The rearrangement joins TRBV25-1 to TRBJ1-2; 7 nucleotides line up with TRBD1. The CDR3 runs 11 residues. The V gene's germline CDR1 is MGHDK and CDR2 SYGVNS. CDR3 sequence (DNA): TGTGCCAGCAGTGGCCAGGGGCAGGGGGACTTC. It encodes CASSGQGQGDF.